The source of this T cell receptor beta chain is a study of blood T cells in healthy people across ages. Trimming pared 6 bases from V and 8 bases from J, leaving 22 bases between. This CDR3 contains 14 residues. From germline, CDR1 is DFQATT and CDR2 SNEGSKA (reference sequence). Study findings and constraints: Diversity was higher, and naive CD4+ cells more numerous, in long-lived donors than in aged donors. In older individuals, TCR beta diversity per million T cells was lower, falling roughly linearly with age.

The second PCR ran roughly 7 to 12 cycles with a sample-barcoded 5' primer and J-beta primers. TCRdb passed the 5' RACE reads through MiXCR, listing each CDR3 protein once. The data contain roughly 1.7 million distinct CDR3 sequences, around 35% of them singletons. Healthy Caucasian individuals from Russia aged about 6 to 100 served as donors. In this sample, this clonotype turned up a few times. No antigen is known for it. Sequenced: blood. This chain connects TRBV20-1 to TRBJ2-5, with a tentative D call TRBD1 (6 bases). The TCR was taken from a woman in her 30s in good health. The CDR3 coding sequence is TGCAGTGCACTCCCACAGGGTTCTCATGACACCCAGTACTTC. Protein sequence: CSALPQGSHDTQYF.